The 8 T cell receptor beta chains in this list originate from one sample, sequenced in a study of blood T cells in healthy people across ages. For the second PCR, which ran for about 7 to 11 cycles, a sample-barcoded 5' primer and a J-beta primer mix were used. One entry per CDR3 protein, called by TCRdb with MiXCR from the 5' RACE reads. Altogether around 1.5 million distinct CDR3 sequences are present, 59% being singletons, with the ten largest covering 6.5% to 8.5%. The sequenced sample consisted of blood. These receptors were collected from a man aged 18 to 29 in good health.

About this clonotype: One end of the junction is discordant with germline, which a read error may explain. The genes are TRBV4-1 and TRBJ2-1; 10 bases are a match to TRBD2. Per germline, CDR1 MGHRA and CDR2 YSYEKL. CDR3 length: 13 amino acids. The CDR3 sequence: CASSPSSGSGQLF. Here the CDR3 DNA reads TGCGCCAGCAGCCCCTCTAGCGGGAGCGGTCAGTTATTC.

V is TRBV5-1 and J is TRBJ2-7, with TRBD2 matching 13 bases. The CDR3 runs to 15 residues. CDR1 is SGHRS, CDR2 YFSETQ, per germline. The trim removed 0 bases at V and 8 bases at J, leaving 5 bases unmatched. The CDR3 coding sequence is TGCGCCAGCAGCTTGGCCGGGACTAGCGGGAACCAGCAGTACTTC. Its protein product is CASSLAGTSGNQQYF.

This clonotype was observed a handful of times. The chain uses TRBV9 and TRBJ2-1; perhaps D is TRBD1 or TRBD2 (5 bases each). V lost 5 bases and J lost 8, with 11 bases in between. CDR3 length equals 12 residues. In germline, CDR1 is SGDLS, CDR2 YYNGEE. CDR3 sequence: CASRGTNYEQFF. The CDR3 DNA reads TGTGCCAGCAGGGGGACCAATTATGAGCAGTTCTTC. Full variable domain (rest looked up from reference TRBV9 and TRBJ2-1): DSGVTQTPKHLITATGQRVTLRCSPRSGDLSVYWYQQSLDQGLQFLIQYYNGEERAKGNILERFSAQQFPDLHSELNLSSLELGDSALYFCASRGTNYEQFFGPGTRLTVL.

The rearrangement uses TRBV10-3 and TRBJ2-4; perhaps TRBD1 as D (5 bases). CDR1 ENHRY and CDR2 SYGVKD come from the germline V gene. Trimming took 3 bases from V and 1 from J, leaving 19 bases between them. The CDR3 consists of 18 residues. The CDR3 DNA reads TGTGCCATCAGTGAATTGGGTGGGAAGGGGATCGCCAAAAACATTCAGTACTTC. This codes for CAISELGGKGIAKNIQYF.

This clonotype appeared a few times. This chain's CDR3 is CAISEGQREYIEQYF. CDR3 nucleotide sequence: TGTGCCATCAGTGAGGGCCAGCGGGAGTATATCGAGCAGTACTTC. The V gene is TRBV10-3, the J gene TRBJ2-7; TRBD2 matches 8 bases. Germline CDR1 ENHRY, CDR2 SYGVKD. V dropped 2 bases and J dropped 6; count of bases not matched to a gene: 9. The CDR3 contains 15 residues.

This clonotype was seen a few times. The gene calls are TRBV5-1 and TRBJ2-1; 8 bases align to TRBD2. This CDR3 has 17 amino acids. Germline CDR1 and CDR2: SGHRS and YFSETQ. Trimming cost V 0 bases and J 1 base; bases outside gene matches: 6. The CDR3 reads CASSLVPSGSSYNEQFF. The CDR3 DNA is TGCGCCAGCAGCTTGGTCCCAAGCGGGAGTTCCTACAATGAGCAGTTCTTC.

This sequence joins TRBV12-3 or TRBV12-4 and TRBJ2-4; either TRBD1 or TRBD2 may supply D (5 bases each). The end of the DNA is better explained by TRBJ2-7, so the J call may be wrong. The CDR3 covers 15 residues. In DNA form, the CDR3 reads TGTGCCAGCAGTGCATCCGGGACCTCACCCTACGAGCAGTACTTC. The encoded protein is CASSASGTSPYEQYF.

The chain links TRBV6-5 to TRBJ2-1; TRBD1 matches at 11 bases. Germline V gene data show CDR1 as MNHEY and CDR2 as SVGAGI. The CDR3 is 16 residues long. V was clipped by 6 bases and J by 7 bases; unmatched bases: 11. CDR3 amino acids: CASRKIGQGAINEQFF. The CDR3 nucleotides are TGTGCCAGCAGAAAAATCGGACAGGGGGCGATTAATGAGCAGTTCTTC.